This is a list of T cell receptor beta chains from one sample in a study of cytomegalovirus exposure and HLA in healthy donors. The method was immunoSEQ multiplex PCR; TCRdb's version includes in-frame clones alone and lacks a portion of them. The sample lists some 87,000 clones, under 80% occurring once. Sequencing input: PBMCs. These receptors were obtained from a man aged 45-65 years in good health and CMV-seropositive. Both conserved end residues are part of each CDR3. Fields, in order: clone size, J gene, D gene, V gene, CDR3 protein, CDR3 DNA. The D gene is left open where the match is weak. Not every row has a clone size; where given, it reads once, few, many or a size class.

- | TRBJ1-1 | - | TRBV30 | CAWSREPGNTEAFF | TGTGCCTGGAGTCGAGAGCCGGGGAACACTGAAGCTTTCTTT
- | TRBJ2-1 | TRBD1 | TRBV19 | CASSISGQGYNEQFF | TGTGCCAGTAGTATCTCGGGACAGGGATACAATGAGCAGTTCTTC
- | TRBJ1-6 | - | TRBV9 | CASSFSAAAPLHF | TGTGCCAGCAGCTTCTCGGCTGCGGCGCCCCTCCACTTT
- | TRBJ1-3 | - | TRBV6-1 | CASSEALSSLLLSGNTIYF | TGTGCCAGCAGTGAAGCGCTCAGCTCCTTACTACTATCTGGAAACACCATATATTTT
- | TRBJ1-1 | - | TRBV10-1 | CASRSRGGNTEAFF | TGCGCCAGCAGATCCCGGGGGGGGAACACTGAAGCTTTCTTT
once | TRBJ1-1 | - | TRBV25-1 | CASSDSGNREAFF | TGTGCCAGCAGTGACTCCGGGAATAGGGAAGCTTTCTTT
- | TRBJ1-5 | TRBD1 | TRBV5-5 | CASSLVLGQGSNQPQHF | TGTGCCAGCAGCTTGGTGTTGGGACAGGGGAGCAATCAGCCCCAGCATTTT
few | TRBJ1-2 | - | TRBV10-3 | CAISESPGFNYGYTF | TGTGCCATCAGTGAGTCCCCAGGGTTTAACTATGGCTACACCTTC
- | TRBJ1-4 | - | TRBV29-1 | CSVEGAEKLFF | TGCAGCGTTGAAGGGGCTGAAAAACTGTTTTTT
- | TRBJ2-2 | - | TRBV7-9 | CASSSGGELFF | TGTGCCAGCAGCTCGGGCGGGGAGCTGTTTTTT
- | TRBJ1-3 | - | TRBV25-1 | CASTTGSSGNTIYF | TGTGCCAGCACGACAGGCAGCTCTGGAAACACCATATATTTT
- | TRBJ2-5 | - | TRBV9 | CASSEGLYGEETQYF | TGTGCCAGCAGCGAGGGACTGTACGGGGAAGAGACCCAGTACTTC
- | TRBJ1-1 | - | TRBV14 | CASSQVGGNTEAFF | TGTGCCAGCAGCCAAGTCGGGGGGAACACTGAAGCTTTCTTT
- | TRBJ1-2 | - | TRBV19 | CASSMTLAQGYYGYTF | TGTGCCAGTAGTATGACGCTCGCGCAGGGATACTATGGCTACACCTTC
- | TRBJ1-4 | - | TRBV29-1 | CSIWTVNEKLFF | TGCAGCATTTGGACAGTTAATGAAAAACTGTTTTTT
- | TRBJ1-5 | TRBD1 | TRBV10-1 | CAKTGFEGNQPQHF | TGCGCCAAGACAGGGTTTGAAGGCAATCAGCCCCAGCATTTT
- | TRBJ2-7 | - | TRBV28 | CASSRAAYEQYF | TGTGCCAGCAGCCGCGCCGCCTACGAGCAGTACTTC
- | TRBJ1-4 | - | TRBV5-1 | CASSLGGEKLFF | TGCGCCAGCAGCTTGGGAGGGGAAAAACTGTTTTTT
- | TRBJ1-6 | - | TRBV5-5 | CASSATDSYNSPLHF | TGTGCCAGCAGCGCTACGGACAGCTATAATTCACCCCTCCACTTT
- | TRBJ2-1 | TRBD2 | TRBV19 | CASTLSGGLYNEQFF | TGTGCCAGTACCCTAAGCGGGGGACTTTACAATGAGCAGTTCTTC
few | TRBJ1-2 | TRBD1 | TRBV30 | CAWSVGGGYPF | TGTGCCTGGAGTGTAGGGGGCGGCTACCCCTTC
- | TRBJ1-5 | TRBD1 | TRBV25-1 | CASSPPGTGSQPQNF | TGTGCCAGCAGTCCTCCCGGGACAGGGAGTCAGCCCCAGAATTTT
few | TRBJ1-2 | TRBD1 | TRBV6-5 | CASSYSRTGSYGYTF | TGTGCCAGCAGTTACTCGAGGACAGGTAGCTATGGCTACACCTTC